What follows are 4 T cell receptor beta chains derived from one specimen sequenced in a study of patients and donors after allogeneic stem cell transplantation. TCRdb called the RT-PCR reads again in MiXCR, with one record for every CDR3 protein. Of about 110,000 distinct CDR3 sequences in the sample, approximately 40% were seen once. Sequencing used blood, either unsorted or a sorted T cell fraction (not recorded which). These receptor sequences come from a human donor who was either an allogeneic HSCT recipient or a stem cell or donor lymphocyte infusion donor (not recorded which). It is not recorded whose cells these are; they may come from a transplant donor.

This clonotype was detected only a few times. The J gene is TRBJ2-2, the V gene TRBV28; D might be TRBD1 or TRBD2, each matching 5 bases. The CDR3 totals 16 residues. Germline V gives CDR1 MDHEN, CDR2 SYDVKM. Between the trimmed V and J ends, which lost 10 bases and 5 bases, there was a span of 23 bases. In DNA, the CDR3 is TGTGCCACCCATCTCCGGAGACAGCCGGGGACCGGGGAGCTGTTTTTT. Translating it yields CATHLRRQPGTGELFF.

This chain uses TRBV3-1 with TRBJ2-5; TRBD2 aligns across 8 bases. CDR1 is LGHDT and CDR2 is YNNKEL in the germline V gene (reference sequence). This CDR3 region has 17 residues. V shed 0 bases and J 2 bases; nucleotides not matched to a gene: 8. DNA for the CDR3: TGTGCCAGCAGCCAAGATTCAAGACTAGCGAGACAAGAGACCCAGTACTTC. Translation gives CASSQDSRLARQETQYF.

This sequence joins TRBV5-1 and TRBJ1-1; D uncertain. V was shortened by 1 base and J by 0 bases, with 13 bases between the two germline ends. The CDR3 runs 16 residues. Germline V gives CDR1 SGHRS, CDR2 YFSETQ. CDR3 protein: CASSLLPDTMNTEAFF. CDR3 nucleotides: TGCGCCAGCAGCTTGTTGCCAGACACAATGAACACTGAAGCTTTCTTT.

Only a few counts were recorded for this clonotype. CDR3 bases: TGTGCCAGCAGCCTCGTAAGGCGGCGAACTTACTATGGCTACACCTTC. This encodes CASSLVRRRTYYGYTF. The rearrangement uses TRBV13 and TRBJ1-2; D uncertain. V was cut by 5 bases and J by 3 bases, with 19 bases left in between. Germline assignment: CDR1 PRHDT and CDR2 FYEKMQ (reference sequence). The CDR3 is made up of 16 amino acids.